This TCR beta chain was captured in a study of regulatory T cells in long-lasting Graves disease (dated by TCRdb to 2020 to 2023). Some background on the complete study: Persistent Graves' disease meant more than 5 years of antithyroid drug treatment with TSH receptor autoantibodies that stayed positive. In the clinical cohort, patients with persistent Graves' disease had used antithyroid drugs for an average of around ten years. The study took place in China and was registered as a clinical trial. Persistent Graves' disease patients were compared with newly diagnosed Graves' disease patients by peripheral blood TCR sequencing and RNA sequencing. A total of some 35 samples underwent TCR sequencing, from roughly 13 patients with persistent Graves' disease and some 20 patients with newly diagnosed Graves' disease.

This specimen's time point label, interpreted: persistent/refractory GD, antithyroid drugs over 5 years with positive TRAb. For both TCR sequencing and RNA sequencing, RNA was extracted from PBMCs using TRIzol. Graves' disease was diagnosed according to American Thyroid Association guidelines. Recruitment of patients was carried out at an endocrinology department in Xi'an, China. Each patient gave approximately 9.7 milliliters of peripheral blood, collected in an EDTA anticoagulant tube. Ficoll Paque Plus density gradient separation was used to isolate PBMCs, and no further T cell sorting was performed. RNA quality was checked with an Agilent 2100 Bioanalyzer and agarose gel, and concentration with a NanoDrop 2000. Note on this clonotype: Its recognized antigen is unknown. No quality values exist for individual bases; no much larger clone is one base distant.

To prepare the library, multiplex PCR was applied. TCRdb names Illumina HiSeq 4000 as the instrument used. CDR3 regions were amplified by Arm-PCR with iRepertoire HTBI primers to construct TCR beta libraries. Before sequencing, the PCR products underwent gel purification. The authors' pipeline ran thus. A total of around 59 TRBV and some 15 TRBJ segments were identified across samples and were used for gene usage analysis of CDR3 amino acid clonotypes. COPE and FqMerger were used to merge filtered high-quality paired reads into contigs. Contigs were aligned with BLAST to IMGT TRBV, TRBD and TRBJ reference genes, and CDR3 was defined per IMGT. Clonotypes above 0.1% frequency were classified as highly expanded clones. Repertoire diversity was measured by Shannon entropy, and V-J evenness by the Gini coefficient. Public clonotypes were defined as clonotypes shared by more than one individual. TCRdb itself trimmed the public reads at Q25 with fastp, ran MiXCR and retained productive beta chains. Records with the same CDR3 protein are collapsed into one entry carrying the most frequent genes and DNA. The V and J calls here are based on TCRdb, not the publication. The sample table contains more than 350,000 distinct CDR3 sequences; only one count was recorded for around 20% of them. Together, the top ten hold 13% to 15% of the sample.

General conclusions and limits of the study: Sequencing and analysis were limited to the TCR beta chain. Persistent patients shared more public clonotypes among themselves (under 3,000) than newly diagnosed patients did (over 900). The authors acknowledged the small sample size as a limitation that may reduce accuracy. Because the primary lesion, thyroid tissue, could not be accessed, the study looked at peripheral blood alone. Compared with newly diagnosed patients, persistent Graves' disease patients had lower TCR Shannon entropy and fewer highly expanded clones, which suggests clonal expansion. Persistent disease showed preferential use of TRBV28, TRBJ1-2 and TRBJ2-5, whereas newly diagnosed disease favored TRBV20-1 and TRBJ2-1.

The germline V gene encodes CDR1 SGHDN and CDR2 FVKESK. Measured from the cysteine to the phenylalanine, the CDR3 is 13 residues long. Here the CDR3 DNA is all that survives: 39 bases in frame from base 1. The junction carries 13 bases between V and J, which are trimmed by 3 bases and 8 bases respectively. The chain is encoded by TRBV14 joined to TRBJ2-5; confidence is insufficient to name the D gene. This sample comprised peripheral blood mononuclear cells (PBMCs), obtained when the disease was refractory, from a patient treated with antithyroid drugs. This clonotype originated in a female donor with Graves disease. The nucleotide sequence reads TGTGCCAGCAGCCAGATGCTGGATCTAACCCAGTACTTC. This gives the protein CASSQMLDLTQYF.